This T cell receptor (beta chain) was retrieved from a study of T cell responses to AZD1222 COVID-19 vaccine. Study at large: Pooling covered second doses at about 4 or about 12 weeks.

Assay used: immunoSEQ multiplex PCR; TCRdb lists only in-frame clones, some missing. The data contain 150,000 or so clones, 91% of them singletons. Turning to this clone: The antigen remains unidentified.

Study-wide points: Donor demographics were predominantly white British with a female majority; clonal diversity may be underestimated. Spike regions recognized by vaccine-associated CD4 TCRs spanned the protein, led by 160-218 and 743-854.

Here the sequenced sample was peripheral blood, taken on day 0 of AZD1222 vaccination. The receptor's source is an adult in good health.

Here the CDR3 DNA reads TGTGCCAGAAGCTTGGGCGGGGGGGCCTACGAGCAGTACTTC. Protein product: CARSLGGGAYEQYF. The chain employs TRBV5-3 and TRBJ2-7; 9 bases map to TRBD2. TRBV5-3 is an ORF for which the function is uncertain. The CDR3 is made up of 14 amino acids. J lost 2 bases, V lost 0 bases, and 0 bases had no gene match.